These T cell receptor beta chains were read from a single sample in a study of T cell repertoires in cytomegalovirus infection. A single record per CDR3 protein comes from TCRdb applying MiXCR to the reads. The table has about 190,000 distinct CDR3 sequences, about 30% seen once. The sample was PBMCs. These TCRs come from a human donor in good health (CMV status not recorded). Some clones in this sample may be carry-over from other donors' samples. Both conserved end residues are part of each CDR3. The D gene is left open where the match is weak. Clone size is shown for a subset of rows, as once, few, many or a class of expanded clone.

cdr3_nt | cdr3_aa | d_call | j_call | v_call | clone_size
TGTGCCAGCAGCATTACAGGGGGTCCCACTGAAGCTTTCTTT | CASSITGGPTEAFF | TRBD1 | TRBJ1-1 | TRBV7-8 | .
TGCGCCAGCAGTCCCCCAGCTACGACGGAATCAACTAATGAAAAACTGTTTTTT | CASSPPATTESTNEKLFF | . | TRBJ1-4 | TRBV23-1 | once
TGTGCCAGCAGCTCACATCTAGGGGTCTCTGGGGCCAACGTCCTGACTTTC | CASSSHLGVSGANVLTF | . | TRBJ2-6 | TRBV7-3 | many
TGTGCCAGCAGCCTGCTTTCCAGCAAGGGGCAAGGGGGCAAGTCCTACGAGCAGTACTTC | CASSLLSSKGQGGKSYEQYF | TRBD1 | TRBJ2-7 | TRBV14 | .
TGTGCCAGCAGTTACTCACTAGCGGGGGCCGTAACCTACGAGCAGTACTTC | CASSYSLAGAVTYEQYF | TRBD2 | TRBJ2-7 | TRBV6-2/TRBV6-3 | .
TGCAGTGCTAGGTCAGGGTCAGACTGGAACATTCAGTACTTC | CSARSGSDWNIQYF | . | TRBJ2-4 | TRBV20-1 | .
TGTGCCAGCAGCTCACAGGGGCGGAATGAGCAGTTCTTC | CASSSQGRNEQFF | TRBD1 | TRBJ2-1 | TRBV5-4 | .
TGTGCCAGCAGTATTTACCGGGGCGGAACTGGGGCCAACGTCCTGACTTTC | CASSIYRGGTGANVLTF | . | TRBJ2-6 | TRBV7-3 | .
TGTGCCAGCAGGGAGAGATCCTACACAGATACGCAGTATTTT | CASRERSYTDTQYF | . | TRBJ2-3 | TRBV25-1 | .
TGTGCCAGCAGCTTTTCGTACAATCAGCCCCAGCATTTT | CASSFSYNQPQHF | . | TRBJ1-5 | TRBV7-2 | many
TGTGCCAGCAGCTTTCGTAGCCGCACCGGGGAGCTGTTTTTT | CASSFRSRTGELFF | . | TRBJ2-2 | TRBV5-6 | many
TGTGCCATCAGTGAAATTTTGTACCAAGAGACCCAGTACTTC | CAISEILYQETQYF | . | TRBJ2-5 | TRBV10-3 | .
TGTGCCAGCAGCGCGACAGTTACTCACACTGAAGCTTTCTTT | CASSATVTHTEAFF | . | TRBJ1-1 | TRBV12-3/TRBV12-4 | .
TGTGCCAGCAGTGAGATCCGACAGGGGGAGAACACCGGGGAGCTGTTTTTT | CASSEIRQGENTGELFF | TRBD1 | TRBJ2-2 | TRBV25-1 | few
TGTGCCAGCTCACAATCCCCCCCACAGGGGGCTTCGAACACCGGGGAGCTGTTTTTT | CASSQSPPQGASNTGELFF | TRBD1 | TRBJ2-2 | TRBV18 | .
TGTGCCAGCAGTCGCGACAGTCGGTCCTCTGGAAACACCATATATTTT | CASSRDSRSSGNTIYF | . | TRBJ1-3 | TRBV6-5 | few
TGTGCCAGCACCCTAAAGGGGACAGGGGTCCAATTTACACCCCTCCACTTT | CASTLKGTGVQFTPLHF | TRBD1 | TRBJ1-6 | TRBV2 | .
TGTGCCAGCAGCTTATTGAGGGGTTCGGACACCGGGGAGCTGTTTTTT | CASSLLRGSDTGELFF | . | TRBJ2-2 | TRBV7-8 | many
TGCGCCAGCAGCTTGTCCCTACCACCGAACTACAATGAGCAGTTCTTC | CASSLSLPPNYNEQFF | . | TRBJ2-1 | TRBV5-1 | .
TGTGCTAGTGGTTTGCCCCGGGGAGCCGGGGAGCTGTTTTTT | CASGLPRGAGELFF | . | TRBJ2-2 | TRBV12-5 | few
TGTGCCAGCAGTTCTGGGACAGGGGACGGTCAGCCCCAGCATTTT | CASSSGTGDGQPQHF | TRBD1 | TRBJ1-5 | TRBV27 | once
TGTGCCAGCAGCACCGCAGGGGAGGCCTACGAGCAGTACTTC | CASSTAGEAYEQYF | . | TRBJ2-7 | TRBV7-2 | .
TGTGCCTGGAACACTAGGGGGAGATTCTACAATGAGCAGTTCTTC | CAWNTRGRFYNEQFF | . | TRBJ2-1 | TRBV30 | .
TGTGCCAGCAGCTTGACCGATGCCGGCGGCTACACCTTC | CASSLTDAGGYTF | . | TRBJ1-2 | TRBV7-3 | .
TGTGCCAGCAGTGACCCGGCGACAGGAAAGCAGACCGGGGAGCTGTTTTTT | CASSDPATGKQTGELFF | . | TRBJ2-2 | TRBV9 | few
TGCGCCAGCAGCCAAGAAGACGGGACTGGAAACACCATATATTTT | CASSQEDGTGNTIYF | . | TRBJ1-3 | TRBV4-1 | .
TGTGCCATCAGTGAGTCGAAGCGGGGCCCCTACGAGCAGTACTTC | CAISESKRGPYEQYF | TRBD2 | TRBJ2-7 | TRBV10-3 | .
TGTGCCAGCAGCTTCGGGGGTCCGAACGCCGGGGAGCTGTTTTTT | CASSFGGPNAGELFF | . | TRBJ2-2 | TRBV7-2 | .
TGTGCCAGCGGCCGGGGGGCGAACACTGAAGCTTTCTTT | CASGRGANTEAFF | . | TRBJ1-1 | TRBV7-3 | many
TGCAGTGCTAGCCGGGACAGGGCCACCGGGGAGCTGTTTTTT | CSASRDRATGELFF | TRBD1 | TRBJ2-2 | TRBV20-1 | few
TGCAGCGTGGGGGGCCTAGGTGAAAAACTGTTTTTT | CSVGGLGEKLFF | . | TRBJ1-4 | TRBV29-1 | .
TGTGCCAGCAGCCCAAGCGGACAGGGGTATTACGAGCAGTACTTC | CASSPSGQGYYEQYF | TRBD1 | TRBJ2-7 | TRBV7-2 | many
TGTGCCGTACCCCGAGGGGACAGGGAGAACACTGAAGCTTTCTTT | CAVPRGDRENTEAFF | TRBD1 | TRBJ1-1 | TRBV2 | .
TGTGCCAGCTCCCCAAATAAACTCCGGGGCCTTCAAGAGACCCAGTACTTC | CASSPNKLRGLQETQYF | . | TRBJ2-5 | TRBV18 | .
TGTGCCAGCAGAGGGACAGGGGGCGCTTTCCTGCAACAAAGAGAGACCCAGTACTTC | CASRGTGGAFLQQRETQYF | TRBD1 | TRBJ2-5 | TRBV2 | .
TGTGCCAGCAGTTTAAACAGGTGGAATGAGCAGTTCTTC | CASSLNRWNEQFF | . | TRBJ2-1 | TRBV12-3/TRBV12-4 | many
TGTGCCAGCAGCGGATCGTCCGCAGGGTCGCGAGAGACCCAGTACTTC | CASSGSSAGSRETQYF | . | TRBJ2-5 | TRBV7-2 | many
TGTGCCAGTAGTATAAACCGGGACTCCCCTTGGGGCTACACCTTC | CASSINRDSPWGYTF | . | TRBJ1-2 | TRBV19 | .
TGTGCCTGGAGTGTAAATCCGGAGACCCAGTACTTC | CAWSVNPETQYF | . | TRBJ2-5 | TRBV30 | .
TGCAGCGTTGCCACAGGTCCCGGGGAGCTGTTTTTT | CSVATGPGELFF | . | TRBJ2-2 | TRBV29-1 | .
TGTGCCAGCAGCCCAGGGGGCAGGCGGTACACTGAAGCTTTCTTT | CASSPGGRRYTEAFF | TRBD1 | TRBJ1-1 | TRBV7-2 | few
TGTGCCAGCAGTTACTCTAGCGGGGGGCCCTACGAGCAGTACTTC | CASSYSSGGPYEQYF | TRBD2 | TRBJ2-7 | TRBV6-5 | .
TGTGCCAGCAGCTTAAGAAACACCATATATTTT | CASSLRNTIYF | . | TRBJ1-3 | TRBV7-9 | few
TGTGCCAGCAGCCAACTAAACCGAGGGCAGGGAAGGACGCAGTATTTT | CASSQLNRGQGRTQYF | . | TRBJ2-3 | TRBV14 | .
TGTGCCAGCAGCTTGCGGGGCGCCTCAGGCTCTGGGGCCAACGTCCTGACTTTC | CASSLRGASGSGANVLTF | . | TRBJ2-6 | TRBV11-2 | few
TGCAGTGCTGGATCACAGGGGGCGAAAGAGACCCAGTACTTC | CSAGSQGAKETQYF | TRBD1 | TRBJ2-5 | TRBV20-1 | .
TGTGCCAGCAGGAAAACCAAGGGGGGGGGCACAGATACGCAGTATTTT | CASRKTKGGGTDTQYF | . | TRBJ2-3 | TRBV7-2 | few
TGTGCCAGCAGCTTAACGGGCAGGACTAATTCACCCCTCCACTTT | CASSLTGRTNSPLHF | . | TRBJ1-6 | TRBV7-3 | many
TGTGCCAGCAGCTCTGGCGGGGGGGTATACAATGAGCAGTTCTTC | CASSSGGGVYNEQFF | TRBD2 | TRBJ2-1 | TRBV7-3 | many